The 8 T cell receptor beta chains below were found in one sample sequenced in a study of PD-L1 blockade in urothelial cancer. Only in-frame clones appear in the TCRdb table, and some are missing; sequencing was by immunoSEQ multiplex PCR. The table records roughly 36,000 clones, roughly 90% of them present only once. The sample was PBMCs, taken around atezolizumab (anti-PD-L1) treatment. Receptor source: a man aged 55 to 70 with urothelial cancer.

The chain has TRBV19 and TRBJ2-7, with 10 nucleotides matching TRBD1. The junction had 8 bases not matched to a gene; V was cut back by 8 bases and J by 4 bases. The CDR3 length is 14 residues. The germline CDR1 and CDR2 sequences are LNHDA and SQIVND (reference sequence). The CDR3 region is CASGPGTGVYEQYF. In DNA form, the CDR3 reads TGTGCCAGTGGCCCCGGGACAGGGGTGTACGAGCAGTACTTC.

V and J are TRBV28 and TRBJ2-1; 7 positions match TRBD2. With 4 bases clipped from V and 3 bases from J, the junction kept 9 bases outside the gene matches. Germline CDR1 reads MDHEN; CDR2 reads SYDVKM. CDR3 size: 16 residues. Here the CDR3 DNA reads TGTGCCAGCAGTTCCCCGGCGGCTAGCGGCTACAATGAGCAGTTCTTC. Its translation: CASSSPAASGYNEQFF.

V gene TRBV6-5 combines with J gene TRBJ2-7; the match to TRBD1 covers 7 bases. This CDR3 comprises 15 residues. The germline gives CDR1 MNHEY, CDR2 SVGAGI. Trimming cost V 0 bases and J 1 base; bases outside gene matches: 3. The CDR3 nucleotides are TGTGCCAGCAGTTACTCACCGGGACAGTCCTACGAGCAGTACTTC. It specifies CASSYSPGQSYEQYF.

This clone was recorded only once. This chain uses TRBV10-3 with TRBJ2-1; 9 nucleotides match TRBD2. Trimming removed 5 bases from V and 13 bases from J; junction bases left unmatched: 15. This CDR3 is 15 amino acids long. Germline CDR1 and CDR2: ENHRY and SYGVKD. CDR3: CAISPGSSGTESQFF. The CDR3 coding sequence is TGTGCCATCAGTCCCGGGTCTAGCGGGACCGAATCACAGTTCTTC.

V and J are TRBV7-2 and TRBJ1-2; TRBD1 is a possible D gene (6 bases). The CDR3 runs to 17 residues. The V end lost 5 bases, the J end lost 8 bases, and 27 bases lay between the germline ends. The germline CDR1 and CDR2 sequences are SGHTA and FQGNSA. The CDR3 is CASSLSHLLGGSGGYTF. CDR3 coding DNA: TGTGCCAGCAGCCTATCTCACCTCCTTGGGGGCTCAGGAGGCTACACCTTC.

This chain joins TRBV7-9 and TRBJ2-7, with D tentatively TRBD2 (5 bases). The CDR3 has 11 amino acids. Germline V lookup: CDR1 SEHNR, CDR2 FQNEAQ (reference sequence). Trimming pared 4 bases from V and 7 bases from J, leaving 8 bases between. CDR3 DNA sequence: TGTGCCAGCAGCTCCACGGGAGAGCAGTACTTC. This sequence encodes CASSSTGEQYF.

This clone has more than one count but fewer than ten. V and J are TRBV5-4 and TRBJ2-1; possibly TRBD2 for D (5 bases). CDR3 size: 15 residues. The germline V gene encodes CDR1 SGHNT and CDR2 YYREEE (reference sequence). V was cut by 3 bases and J by 4 bases, with 14 bases left in between. The CDR3: CASSSPKSGYNEQFF. In DNA form, the CDR3 reads TGTGCCAGCAGCTCCCCCAAGAGCGGTTACAATGAGCAGTTCTTC.

V gene TRBV30 combines with J gene TRBJ2-1; D possibly corresponds to TRBD2 (5 bases). In germline, CDR1 is GTSNPN, CDR2 SVGIG (reference sequence). Trimming pared 3 bases from V and 8 bases from J, leaving 14 bases between. This CDR3 region has 13 residues. The CDR3 protein is CAWSRDGGDEQFF. CDR3 nucleotides: TGTGCCTGGAGCCGAGACGGAGGAGATGAGCAGTTCTTC.